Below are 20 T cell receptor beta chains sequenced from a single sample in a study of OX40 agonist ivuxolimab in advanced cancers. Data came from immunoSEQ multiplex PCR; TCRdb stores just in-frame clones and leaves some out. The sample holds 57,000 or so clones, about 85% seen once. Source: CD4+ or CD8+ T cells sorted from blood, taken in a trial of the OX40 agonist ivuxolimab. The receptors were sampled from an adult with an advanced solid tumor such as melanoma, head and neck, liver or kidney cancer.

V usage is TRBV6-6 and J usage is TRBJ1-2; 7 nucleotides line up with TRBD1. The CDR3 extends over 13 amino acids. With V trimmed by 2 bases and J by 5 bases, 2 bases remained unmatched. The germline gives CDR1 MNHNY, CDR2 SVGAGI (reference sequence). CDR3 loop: CASSYDRDYGYTF. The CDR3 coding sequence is TGTGCCAGCAGTTACGACAGGGATTATGGCTACACCTTC.

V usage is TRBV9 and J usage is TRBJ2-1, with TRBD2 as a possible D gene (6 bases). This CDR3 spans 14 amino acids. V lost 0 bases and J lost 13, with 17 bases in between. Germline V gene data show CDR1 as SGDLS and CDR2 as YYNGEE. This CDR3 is CASSVEGSVREQFF. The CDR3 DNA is TGTGCCAGCAGCGTAGAGGGCAGTGTGCGGGAACAGTTCTTC.

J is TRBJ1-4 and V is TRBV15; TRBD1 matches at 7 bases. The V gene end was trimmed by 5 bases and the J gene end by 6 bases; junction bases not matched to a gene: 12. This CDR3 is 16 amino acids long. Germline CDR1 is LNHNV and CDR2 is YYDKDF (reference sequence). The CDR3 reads CATSSSHRGLYEKLFF. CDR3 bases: TGTGCCACCAGCTCCTCTCACAGGGGTTTGTATGAAAAACTGTTTTTT.

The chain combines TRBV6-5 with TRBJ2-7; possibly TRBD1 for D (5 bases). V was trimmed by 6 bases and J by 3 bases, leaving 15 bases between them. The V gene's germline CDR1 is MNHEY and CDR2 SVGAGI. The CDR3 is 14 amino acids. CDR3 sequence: CASRKEQALYEQYF. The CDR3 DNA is TGTGCCAGCAGAAAAGAACAGGCACTCTACGAGCAGTACTTC.

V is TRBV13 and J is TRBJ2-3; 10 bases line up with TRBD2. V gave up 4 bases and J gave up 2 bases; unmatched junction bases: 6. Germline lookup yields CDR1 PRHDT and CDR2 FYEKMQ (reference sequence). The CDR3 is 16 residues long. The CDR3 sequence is CASSSLAGDFTDTQYF. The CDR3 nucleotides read TGTGCCAGCAGCTCTCTAGCGGGGGACTTCACAGATACGCAGTATTTT.

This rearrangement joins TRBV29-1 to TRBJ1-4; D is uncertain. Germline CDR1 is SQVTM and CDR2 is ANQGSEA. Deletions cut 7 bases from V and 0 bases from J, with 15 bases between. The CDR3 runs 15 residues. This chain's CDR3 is CSATKKAATNEKLFF. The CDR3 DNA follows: TGCAGCGCTACTAAGAAGGCTGCAACTAATGAAAAACTGTTTTTT.

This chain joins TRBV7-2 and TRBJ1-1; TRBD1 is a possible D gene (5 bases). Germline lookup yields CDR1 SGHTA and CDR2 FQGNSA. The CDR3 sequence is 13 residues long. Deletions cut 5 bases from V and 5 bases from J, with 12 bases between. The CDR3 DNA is TGTGCCAGCAGCCTTCAGGGAGGAACTGAAGCTTTCTTT. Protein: CASSLQGGTEAFF.

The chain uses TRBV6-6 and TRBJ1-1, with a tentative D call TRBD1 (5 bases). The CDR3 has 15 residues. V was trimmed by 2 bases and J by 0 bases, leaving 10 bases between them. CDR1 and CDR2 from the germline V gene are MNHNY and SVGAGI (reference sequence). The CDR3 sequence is CASSYAAGLNTEAFF. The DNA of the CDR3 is TGTGCCAGCAGTTACGCCGCGGGACTGAACACTGAAGCTTTCTTT.

The CDR3: CASTSSPGSTDTQYF. In nucleotides, the CDR3 is TGTGCCAGTACCTCTAGTCCTGGCAGCACAGATACGCAGTATTTT. The V and J genes are TRBV2 and TRBJ2-3; no clear D gene. Trimming took off 9 bases at V and 0 bases at J, with 16 bases between the two ends. Per the germline V gene, CDR1 is SNHLY and CDR2 is FYNNEI. The CDR3 length is 15 residues.

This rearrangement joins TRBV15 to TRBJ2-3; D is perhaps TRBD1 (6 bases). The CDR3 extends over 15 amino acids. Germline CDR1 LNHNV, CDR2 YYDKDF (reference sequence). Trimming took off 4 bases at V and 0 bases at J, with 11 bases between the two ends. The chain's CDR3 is CATSKRGGSTDTQYF. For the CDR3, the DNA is TGTGCCACCAGCAAGAGAGGGGGTAGCACAGATACGCAGTATTTT.

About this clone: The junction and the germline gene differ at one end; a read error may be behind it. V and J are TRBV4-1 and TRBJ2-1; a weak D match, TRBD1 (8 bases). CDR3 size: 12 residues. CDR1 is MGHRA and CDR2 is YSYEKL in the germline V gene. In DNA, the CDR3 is TGCGCCAGCAGCCGGGGGGAGGGACAGGTAATCTTC. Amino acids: CASSRGEGQVIF.

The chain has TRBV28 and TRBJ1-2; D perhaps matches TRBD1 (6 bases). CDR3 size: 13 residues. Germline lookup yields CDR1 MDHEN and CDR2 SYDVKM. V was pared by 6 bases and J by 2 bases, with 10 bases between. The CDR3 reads CASSLGQNYGYTF. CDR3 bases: TGTGCCAGCAGCCTCGGACAGAACTATGGCTACACCTTC.

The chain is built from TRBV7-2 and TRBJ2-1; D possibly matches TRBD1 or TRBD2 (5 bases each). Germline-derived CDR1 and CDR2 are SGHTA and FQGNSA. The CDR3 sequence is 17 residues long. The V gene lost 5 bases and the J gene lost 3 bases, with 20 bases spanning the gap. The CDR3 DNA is TGTGCCAGCAGCGGGGCAGGTACCGGGATTCACTACAATGAGCAGTTCTTC. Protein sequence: CASSGAGTGIHYNEQFF. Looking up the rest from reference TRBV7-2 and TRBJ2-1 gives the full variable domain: GAGVSQSPSNKVTEKGKDVELRCDPISGHTALYWYRQSLGQGLEFLIYFQGNSAPDKSGLPSDRFSAERTGGSVSTLTIQRTQQEDSAVYLCASSGAGTGIHYNEQFFGPGTRLTVL.

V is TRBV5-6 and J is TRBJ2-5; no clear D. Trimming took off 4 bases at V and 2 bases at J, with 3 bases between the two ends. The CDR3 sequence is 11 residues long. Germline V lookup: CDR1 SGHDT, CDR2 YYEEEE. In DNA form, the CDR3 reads TGTGCCAGCAGCCTACAAGAGACCCAGTACTTC. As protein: CASSLQETQYF.

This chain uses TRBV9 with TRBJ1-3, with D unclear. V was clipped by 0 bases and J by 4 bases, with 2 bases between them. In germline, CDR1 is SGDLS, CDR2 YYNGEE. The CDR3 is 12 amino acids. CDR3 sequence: CASSVEGNTIYF. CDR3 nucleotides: TGTGCCAGCAGCGTAGAGGGAAACACCATATATTTT.

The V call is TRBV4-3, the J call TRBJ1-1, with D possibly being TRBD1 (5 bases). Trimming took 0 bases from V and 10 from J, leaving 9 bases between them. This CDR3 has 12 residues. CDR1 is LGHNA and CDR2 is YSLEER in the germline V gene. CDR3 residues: CASSQETGGAFF. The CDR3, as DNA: TGCGCCAGCAGCCAAGAAACAGGTGGAGCTTTCTTT.

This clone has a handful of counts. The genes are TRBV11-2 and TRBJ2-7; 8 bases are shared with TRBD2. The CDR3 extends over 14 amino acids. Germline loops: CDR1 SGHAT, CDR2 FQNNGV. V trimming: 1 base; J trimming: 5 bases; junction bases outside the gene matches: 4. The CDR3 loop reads CASSLVSGAHEQYF. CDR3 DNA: TGTGCCAGCAGCTTAGTTAGCGGGGCACACGAGCAGTACTTC.

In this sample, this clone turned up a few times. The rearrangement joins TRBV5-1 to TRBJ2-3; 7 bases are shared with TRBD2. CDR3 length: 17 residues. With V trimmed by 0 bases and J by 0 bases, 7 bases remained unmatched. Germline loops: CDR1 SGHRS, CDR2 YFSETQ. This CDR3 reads CASSLVVSGTSTDTQYF. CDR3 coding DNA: TGCGCCAGCAGCTTGGTCGTCAGCGGGACTAGCACAGATACGCAGTATTTT.

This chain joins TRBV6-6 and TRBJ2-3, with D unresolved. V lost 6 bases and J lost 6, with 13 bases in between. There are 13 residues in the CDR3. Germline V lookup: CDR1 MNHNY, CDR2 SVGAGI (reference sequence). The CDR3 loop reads CASSSLPRDTQYF. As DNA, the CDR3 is TGTGCCAGCAGCTCGTTGCCGAGGGATACGCAGTATTTT.

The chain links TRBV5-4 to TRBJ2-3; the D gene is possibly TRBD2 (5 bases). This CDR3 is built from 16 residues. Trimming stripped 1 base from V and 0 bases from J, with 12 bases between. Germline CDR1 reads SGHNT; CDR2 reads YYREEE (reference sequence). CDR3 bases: TGTGCCAGCAGCTTGTGGCTAGGAGGAAGCACAGATACGCAGTATTTT. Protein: CASSLWLGGSTDTQYF.